This TCR beta chain was retrieved from a study of blood T cell repertoires in COVID-19. Authors' processing steps: From reference gene primer amplification, estimates of nucleated cell counts were derived. Only in-frame clones appear in the TCRdb table, and some are missing; sequencing was by immunoSEQ multiplex PCR. V and J calls and clone size are copied from that table; D and trimming were computed from the DNA. The table shows 200,000 to 250,000 clones, with around 86% occurring only once. The V gene lost 1 base and the J gene lost 0 bases, with 8 bases spanning the gap. The CDR3 loop spans 15 amino acids. CDR1 is SGDLS and CDR2 is YYNGEE in the germline V gene.

V usage is TRBV9 and J usage is TRBJ2-1; D unresolved. Sequences were obtained from peripheral blood. This sequence originates from a man aged 50-59 years with acute or convalescent COVID-19. This CDR3 reads CASSVPTASYNEQFF. Here the CDR3 DNA reads TGTGCCAGCAGCGTACCCACAGCCTCCTACAATGAGCAGTTCTTC. The whole variable domain, remainder taken from reference TRBV9 and TRBJ2-1, is DSGVTQTPKHLITATGQRVTLRCSPRSGDLSVYWYQQSLDQGLQFLIQYYNGEERAKGNILERFSAQQFPDLHSELNLSSLELGDSALYFCASSVPTASYNEQFFGPGTRLTVL.